This entry lists 9 T cell receptor beta chains sequenced from one sample in a study of human T cells and chemical hapten exposure. Time point meaning: patch test 1, 2 weeks after DPC sensitization. Stated treatment: therapeutic diphenylcyclopropenone sensitization with weekly scalp DPC. Each CDR3 protein gets one entry after TCRdb re-called the RACE reads with MiXCR. This table holds roughly 200,000 distinct CDR3 sequences, approximately 20% found once. The input for sequencing was whole blood, taken in connection with sensitization to the hapten diphenylcyclopropenone (DPC). The receptor set was obtained from a woman in her 50s with alopecia areata. Some clones in this sample may be carry-over from other donors' samples.

The V gene is TRBV6-2 or TRBV6-3, the J gene TRBJ2-2; 7 positions agree with TRBD2. This CDR3 contains 15 residues. The germline V gene encodes CDR1 MNHEY and CDR2 SVGEGT. The V gene end was trimmed by 10 bases and the J gene end by 2 bases; junction bases not matched to a gene: 10. CDR3 amino acids: CAIKELAGNTGELFF. CDR3 coding DNA: TGTGCCATCAAAGAGTTAGCGGGCAACACCGGGGAGCTGTTTTTT.

The J gene is TRBJ2-1, the V gene TRBV20-1; the D gene is possibly TRBD1 (5 bases). Per germline, CDR1 DFQATT and CDR2 SNEGSKA (reference sequence). The CDR3 covers 14 residues. V was cut by 4 bases and J by 3 bases, with 13 bases left in between. The CDR3 DNA follows: TGCAGTGCTACAGGGCGTTGGGGCTACAATGAGCAGTTCTTC. As protein: CSATGRWGYNEQFF.

The chain is built from TRBV4-1 and TRBJ2-1; D is perhaps TRBD1 (6 bases). Trimming stripped 1 base from V and 13 bases from J, with 17 bases between. The CDR3 spans 14 residues. Germline assignment: CDR1 MGHRA and CDR2 YSYEKL. The CDR3 nucleotides are TGCGCCAGCAGCCAAGTCACAGGGAATACGGGACAGTTCTTC. It yields the protein CASSQVTGNTGQFF.

The chain uses TRBV21-1 and TRBJ2-1; TRBD1 reflects the table's D call only, with no check against the DNA. TRBV21-1 is a listed pseudogene. This CDR3 is 19 amino acids long. The CDR3 is CASRSRTEGQRVSYNEQFF. The CDR3, as DNA: TGTGCCAGCCGCTCCCGGACAGAGGGCCAGCGGGTATCCTACAATGAGCAGTTCTTC.

The chain employs TRBV27 and TRBJ1-5; D perhaps matches TRBD1 (6 bases). This CDR3 is built from 16 residues. Germline V gives CDR1 MNHEY, CDR2 SMNVEV (reference sequence). The V end lost 0 bases, the J end lost 2 bases, and 11 bases lay between the germline ends. CDR3 region: CASSLSGGRGNQPQHF. The CDR3 DNA follows: TGTGCCAGCAGTTTATCGGGGGGGCGAGGCAATCAGCCCCAGCATTTT.

The chain is built from TRBV5-1 and TRBJ2-7, with 10 bases matching TRBD1. Germline values: CDR1 SGHRS, CDR2 YFSETQ. The CDR3 is 16 residues long. V was pared by 1 base and J by 6 bases, with 10 bases of the junction left unmatched. As DNA, the CDR3 is TGCGCCAGCAGCTTGCGCTTAGGGACAGGGGTTGGCGAGCAGTACTTC. Its protein product is CASSLRLGTGVGEQYF.

The CDR3 loop is CASRGTGGNTEAFF. CDR3 DNA: TGTGCCAGCAGGGGGACAGGGGGGAACACTGAAGCTTTCTTT. J is TRBJ1-1 and V is TRBV12-3 or TRBV12-4; 11 nucleotides line up with TRBD1. The CDR3 extends over 14 amino acids. V gave up 6 bases and J gave up 1 base; unmatched junction bases: 1.

For the CDR3, the DNA is TGTGCCAGTAGTATATCTGGGACTAGCAATCAGCCCCAGCATTTT. It encodes CASSISGTSNQPQHF. The chain combines TRBV19 with TRBJ1-5; TRBD1 is a possible D gene (5 bases). The CDR3 runs 15 residues. The germline V gene has CDR1 LNHDA and CDR2 SQIVND (reference sequence). The V and J ends lost 2 bases and 0 bases respectively, with 8 bases between them.

The chain is built from TRBV3-1 and TRBJ1-2; D is possibly TRBD1 (6 bases). Germline loops: CDR1 LGHDT, CDR2 YNNKEL (reference sequence). This CDR3 has 14 residues. V lost 4 bases, J lost 6 bases, and 15 bases lay in between. In nucleotides, the CDR3 is TGTGCCAGCAGCCTAACGGGGGGCGCGCATGGCTACACCTTC. Its protein product is CASSLTGGAHGYTF.